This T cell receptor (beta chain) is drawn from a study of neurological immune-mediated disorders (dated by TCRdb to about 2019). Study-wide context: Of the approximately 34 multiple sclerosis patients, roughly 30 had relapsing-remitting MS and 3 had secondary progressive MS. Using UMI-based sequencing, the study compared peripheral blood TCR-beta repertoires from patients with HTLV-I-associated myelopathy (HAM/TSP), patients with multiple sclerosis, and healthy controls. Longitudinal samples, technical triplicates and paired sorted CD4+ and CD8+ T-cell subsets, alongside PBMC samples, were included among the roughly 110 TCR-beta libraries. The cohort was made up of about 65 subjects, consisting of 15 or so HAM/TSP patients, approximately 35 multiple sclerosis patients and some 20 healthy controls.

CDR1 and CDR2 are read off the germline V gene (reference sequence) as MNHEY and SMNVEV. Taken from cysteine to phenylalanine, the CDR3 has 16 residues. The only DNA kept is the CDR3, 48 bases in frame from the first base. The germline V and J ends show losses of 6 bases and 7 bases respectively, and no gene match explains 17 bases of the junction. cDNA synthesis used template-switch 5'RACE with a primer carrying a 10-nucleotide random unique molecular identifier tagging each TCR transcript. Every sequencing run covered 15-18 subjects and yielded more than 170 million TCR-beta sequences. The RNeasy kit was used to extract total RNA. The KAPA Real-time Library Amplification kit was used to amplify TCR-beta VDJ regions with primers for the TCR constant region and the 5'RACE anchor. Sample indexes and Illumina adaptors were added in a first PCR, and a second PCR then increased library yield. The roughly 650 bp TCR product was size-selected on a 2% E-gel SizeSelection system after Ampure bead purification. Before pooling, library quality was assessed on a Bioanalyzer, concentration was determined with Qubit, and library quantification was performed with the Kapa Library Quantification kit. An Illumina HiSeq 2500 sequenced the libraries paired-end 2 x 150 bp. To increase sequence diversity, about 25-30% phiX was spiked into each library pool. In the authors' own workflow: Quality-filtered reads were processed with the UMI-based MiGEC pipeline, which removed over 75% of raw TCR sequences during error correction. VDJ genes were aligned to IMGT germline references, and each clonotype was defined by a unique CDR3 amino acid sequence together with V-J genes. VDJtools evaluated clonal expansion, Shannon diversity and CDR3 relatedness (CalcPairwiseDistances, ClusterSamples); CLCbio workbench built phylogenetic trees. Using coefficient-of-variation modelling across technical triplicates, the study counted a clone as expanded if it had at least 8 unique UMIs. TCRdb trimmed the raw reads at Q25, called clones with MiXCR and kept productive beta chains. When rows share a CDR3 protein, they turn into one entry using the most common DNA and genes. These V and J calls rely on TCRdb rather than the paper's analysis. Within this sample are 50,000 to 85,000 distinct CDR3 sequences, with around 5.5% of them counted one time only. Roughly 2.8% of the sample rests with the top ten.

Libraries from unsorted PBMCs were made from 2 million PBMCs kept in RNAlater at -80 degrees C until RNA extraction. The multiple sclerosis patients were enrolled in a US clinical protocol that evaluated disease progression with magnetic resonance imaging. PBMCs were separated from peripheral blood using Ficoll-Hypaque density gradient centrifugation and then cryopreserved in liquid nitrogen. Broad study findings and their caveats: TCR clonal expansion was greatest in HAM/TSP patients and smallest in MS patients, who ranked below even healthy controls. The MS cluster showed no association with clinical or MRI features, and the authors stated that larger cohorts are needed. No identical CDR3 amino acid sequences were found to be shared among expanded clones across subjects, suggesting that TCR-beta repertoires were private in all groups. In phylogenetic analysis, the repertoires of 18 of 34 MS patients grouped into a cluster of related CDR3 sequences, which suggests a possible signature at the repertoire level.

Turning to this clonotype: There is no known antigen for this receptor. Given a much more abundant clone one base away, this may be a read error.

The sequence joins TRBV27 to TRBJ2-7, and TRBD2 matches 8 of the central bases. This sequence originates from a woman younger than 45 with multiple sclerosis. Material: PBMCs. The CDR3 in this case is CASSPGGLGPPQEQYF. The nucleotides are TGTGCCAGCAGCCCGGGGGGGCTGGGGCCCCCCCAAGAGCAGTACTTC.